These T cell receptor beta chains were read from a single sample in a study of Tregs in tolerant kidney transplant recipients. Only in-frame clones appear in the TCRdb table, and some are missing; sequencing was by immunoSEQ multiplex PCR. The sample includes 240,000 or so clones, about 80% of them seen just once. The sample consisted of CD4+ T cells from blood. These receptors all come from a human donor in good health. Each CDR3 is given with its conserved first and last residue. The D gene is left open where the match is weak. Not all rows give a size; the values are once, few, many and, for expanded clones, a class.

size | J | V | length | D | DNA | CDR3
. | TRBJ1-3 | TRBV19 | 14 | . | TGTGCCAGTAGTGCCTCCCGACGAGGAAACACCATATATTTT | CASSASRRGNTIYF
. | TRBJ2-2 | TRBV21-1 | 15 | . | TGTGCCAGCACCCTAGCGGGGATACACACCGGGGAGCTGTTTTTT | CASTLAGIHTGELFF
. | TRBJ2-1 | TRBV20-1 | 10 | . | TGCAGTGCGCTTGGCAATGAGCAGTTCTTC | CSALGNEQFF
. | TRBJ2-1 | TRBV7-8 | 16 | . | TGTGCCAGCACCGCCTCCCCGGGGCAGGGGTACAATGAGCAGTTCTTC | CASTASPGQGYNEQFF
. | TRBJ2-7 | TRBV5-1 | 16 | . | TGCGCCAGCAGCTTGGATGGCAGAGCAGCGAAATACGAGCAGTACTTC | CASSLDGRAAKYEQYF
. | TRBJ2-1 | TRBV4-2 | 16 | TRBD1 | TGTGCCAGCAGCCAGCCGACAGGGACCCCCTACAATGAGCAGTTCTTC | CASSQPTGTPYNEQFF
. | TRBJ2-3 | TRBV6-4 | 14 | TRBD2 | TGTGCCAGCAGTGACCCCGGGAGGCCAGATACGCAGTATTTT | CASSDPGRPDTQYF
. | TRBJ2-6 | TRBV5-4 | 14 | . | TGTGCCACCCGAGGGAACTCTGGGGCCAACGTCCTGACTTTC | CATRGNSGANVLTF
. | TRBJ2-2 | TRBV5-6 | 17 | . | TGTGCCAGCAGCTTTCCGGCAGGGGCGTTTGGTTACGGGGAGCTGTTTTTT | CASSFPAGAFGYGELFF
. | TRBJ2-3 | TRBV7-9 | 16 | . | TGTGCCAGCAGCTTGGGAATTACGGAAATCACAGATACGCAGTATTTT | CASSLGITEITDTQYF
. | TRBJ2-1 | TRBV18 | 14 | . | TGTGCCAGCTCCCACGGGGGAACAGGCAATGAGCAGTTCTTC | CASSHGGTGNEQFF
. | TRBJ1-5 | TRBV18 | 15 | . | TGTGCCAGCTCACCACGGCGGGGGAAGAATCAGCCCCAGCATTTT | CASSPRRGKNQPQHF
. | TRBJ2-4 | TRBV6-5 | 15 | . | TGTGCCAGCAGTTACTATCAGGAGGGTAGGAACATTCAGTACTTC | CASSYYQEGRNIQYF
. | TRBJ2-3 | TRBV12-5 | 13 | . | TGTGCTAGTGGTTTCGGACCTCGAGATACGCAGTATTTT | CASGFGPRDTQYF
. | TRBJ2-2 | TRBV2 | 14 | . | TGTGCCAGCAGTGAACGGGCTAGGACCGGGGAGCTGTTTTTT | CASSERARTGELFF
. | TRBJ1-5 | TRBV27 | 14 | . | TGTGCCAGCAGAGAAGGTTATAGCAATCAGCCCCAGCATTTT | CASREGYSNQPQHF
once | TRBJ2-3 | TRBV5-1 | 16 | . | TGCGCCAGCAGCTTGGATGCGACTAGAAGCACAGATACGCAGTATTTT | CASSLDATRSTDTQYF
. | TRBJ2-6 | TRBV18 | 17 | . | TGTGCCAGCTCACCGACCGTCCCCCGGAGTGGGGCCAACGTCCTGACTTTC | CASSPTVPRSGANVLTF
. | TRBJ2-2 | TRBV11-1 | 14 | . | TGTGCCAGCAGCCGAGGTCCGGGGACCGGGGAGCTGTTTTTT | CASSRGPGTGELFF
once | TRBJ2-3 | TRBV5-5 | 14 | . | TGTGCCAGCAGCTTGGCGACGGGGAGGGATACGCAGTATTTT | CASSLATGRDTQYF
. | TRBJ2-3 | TRBV7-8 | 16 | . | TGTGCCAGCAGGCCTAATTGGGGACAACGCACAGATACGCAGTATTTT | CASRPNWGQRTDTQYF
. | TRBJ2-5 | TRBV4-1 | 17 | TRBD2 | TGCGCCAGCAGCCAAGACATAGGTAGCGGGAGACAAGAGACCCAGTACTTC | CASSQDIGSGRQETQYF
once | TRBJ2-3 | TRBV4-1 | 15 | . | TGCGCCAGCAGCCCGAGGGTCCTAGCGATAGATACGCAGTATTTT | CASSPRVLAIDTQYF
. | TRBJ1-1 | TRBV7-2 | 16 | TRBD1 | TGTGCCAGCAGCTCACAAACAGGGGCAGGGAACACTGAAGCTTTCTTT | CASSSQTGAGNTEAFF
. | TRBJ2-1 | TRBV30 | 14 | . | TGTGCCTGGAGTGTAGGCGGGTCTTCGGATGAGCAGTTCTTC | CAWSVGGSSDEQFF
. | TRBJ1-3 | TRBV11-2 | 17 | . | TGTGCCAGCAGCACGATCCGGACGGCTTACTCTGGAAACACCATATATTTT | CASSTIRTAYSGNTIYF
. | TRBJ1-5 | TRBV30 | 15 | . | TGTGCCTGGAGTCTCCCGTTCAGGGTGAGGCAGCCCCAGCATTTT | CAWSLPFRVRQPQHF
few | TRBJ1-2 | TRBV2 | 13 | TRBD1 | TGTGCCAGCAGTCCCGGGACAGGGGTCGGCTACACCTTC | CASSPGTGVGYTF
once | TRBJ1-5 | TRBV5-1 | 14 | . | TGCGCCAGCAGCTTGGGAGACGGCGATCAGCCCCAGCATTTT | CASSLGDGDQPQHF
. | TRBJ2-7 | TRBV21-1 | 21 | . | TGTGCCAGCAGCAACCGACCGACTAGCGGGGGGCATATACCCCTCAACTACGAGCAGTACTTC | CASSNRPTSGGHIPLNYEQYF
. | TRBJ1-2 | TRBV23-1 | 11 | . | TGCGCCAGCAGTCAGGGCTATGGCTACACCTTC | CASSQGYGYTF
. | TRBJ2-3 | TRBV18 | 14 | . | TGTGCCAGCTCACCACCGACGAGCACAGATACGCAGTATTTT | CASSPPTSTDTQYF
. | TRBJ1-5 | TRBV6-1 | 15 | . | TGTGCCAGCAGCGCCGGGACTGGACTGGAACGGCCCCAGCATTTT | CASSAGTGLERPQHF
. | TRBJ2-7 | TRBV23-1 | 18 | . | TGCGCCAGCAGTCAAAAGCCACCGGAGGGGGCGAGGTCCTACGAGCAGTACTTC | CASSQKPPEGARSYEQYF
. | TRBJ2-7 | TRBV2 | 11 | . | TGTGCCAGCAGTGTTAGCTACGAGCAGTACTTC | CASSVSYEQYF
. | TRBJ2-3 | TRBV10-1 | 17 | TRBD2 | TGCGCCAGCAGTGAGTCGTCCGGGACTAGCGGCACAGATACGCAGTATTTT | CASSESSGTSGTDTQYF
. | TRBJ1-2 | TRBV5-6 | 17 | . | TGTGCCAGCAGCTTGGACAGGGAAGGTCCTCGTTCCTATGGCTACACCTTC | CASSLDREGPRSYGYTF
. | TRBJ2-2 | TRBV5-1 | 13 | . | TGCGCCAGCAGCTTGGTAGGGTCCGGGGAGCTGTTTTTT | CASSLVGSGELFF
once | TRBJ1-2 | TRBV5-1 | 14 | TRBD1 | TGCGCCAGCAGCATACAGGGGGCCGACTATGGCTACACCTTC | CASSIQGADYGYTF
. | TRBJ2-3 | TRBV9 | 15 | . | TGTGCCAGCAGCACCAGTACCCTGAGCACAGATACGCAGTATTTT | CASSTSTLSTDTQYF
. | TRBJ2-1 | TRBV7-9 | 16 | TRBD2 | TGTGCCAGCAGCCCGCATGAGCGGGACCCATACAATGAGCAGTTCTTC | CASSPHERDPYNEQFF
once | TRBJ1-1 | TRBV5-1 | 14 | . | TGCGCCAGCAGGCTGCTGGAATGGGACACTGAAGCTTTCTTT | CASRLLEWDTEAFF
. | TRBJ2-3 | TRBV5-6 | 13 | . | TGTGCCAGCAGCTTGAAAGACCGGGGCGGGCAGTATTTT | CASSLKDRGGQYF
. | TRBJ1-4 | TRBV6-5 | 13 | . | TGTGCCACGATGACAGGATTTTATGGAAAACTGTTTTTT | CATMTGFYGKLFF
. | TRBJ1-3 | TRBV6-1 | 16 | . | TGTGCCAGCAGTGCCGGGAGACGGAGTTCTGGAAACACCATATATTTT | CASSAGRRSSGNTIYF
. | TRBJ1-1 | TRBV5-1 | 14 | . | TGCGCCAGCAAGAGGGGAGGGGTGTCCACTGAAGCTTTCTTT | CASKRGGVSTEAFF
once | TRBJ1-1 | TRBV5-4 | 15 | TRBD1 | TGTGCCAGCAGACTAGCAGGGGGCGCGATGACTGAAGCTTTCTTT | CASRLAGGAMTEAFF
. | TRBJ1-5 | TRBV5-4 | 15 | TRBD1 | TGTGCCAGCAGCTCGGACAGGGAAAAGGATCAGCCCCAGCATTTT | CASSSDREKDQPQHF
. | TRBJ2-7 | TRBV5-1 | 15 | . | TGCGCCAGCAGCCCGGACAGCCCGCACTCCTACGAGCAGTACTTC | CASSPDSPHSYEQYF
. | TRBJ2-1 | TRBV7-2 | 16 | . | TGTGCCAGCAGCCTCGAAATACTAAGCTCCTACAATGAGCAGTTCTTC | CASSLEILSSYNEQFF
. | TRBJ2-5 | TRBV7-6 | 15 | TRBD2 | TGTGCCAGCAGCTTGCAACCGCGGGAGGGTCAGACCCAGTACTTC | CASSLQPREGQTQYF
. | TRBJ2-5 | TRBV7-3 | 13 | . | TGTGCCAGCAGCTTAAGAGGCCAAGAGACCCAGTACTTC | CASSLRGQETQYF
. | TRBJ2-5 | TRBV15 | 14 | TRBD2 | TGTGCCACCTCGGCGGGAGGAACCAGAGAGACCCAGTACTTC | CATSAGGTRETQYF